A selection of T cell receptor beta chains follows, all from one sample in a study of CD8+CD57+ T cells in acquired aplastic anemia. TCRdb ran MiXCR on the reads and lists one entry per CDR3 protein. The sample shows approximately 170,000 distinct CDR3 sequences, approximately 49% of them seen only once. The sample consisted of sorted CD4+, CD8+, or CD8+CD57+ T cells (not recorded which) from PBMCs. These receptors all come from a human donor in good health, serving as a control. CDR3s include the opening cysteine and the closing phenylalanine or tryptophan. The D gene is left open where the match is weak. Only some rows state a clone size, as once, few, many or a class for expanded clones.

clone size | J gene | V gene | D gene | CDR3 protein | CDR3 DNA
many | TRBJ1-6 | TRBV27 | TRBD1 | CASSLDRGDSPLHF | TGTGCCAGCAGTTTGGACAGGGGAGATTCACCCCTCCACTTT
- | TRBJ2-2 | TRBV12-3/TRBV12-4 | TRBD2 | CASSKLAGGNTGELFF | TGTGCCAGCAGTAAGCTAGCGGGAGGGAACACCGGGGAGCTGTTTTTT
- | TRBJ1-1 | TRBV7-2 | - | CASSLLGATNTEAFF | TGTGCCAGCAGCTTATTGGGGGCGACGAACACTGAAGCTTTCTTT
- | TRBJ2-7 | TRBV20-1 | - | CSADRSELGEKEQYF | TGCAGTGCGGATCGAAGCGAGTTGGGGGAAAAGGAGCAGTACTTC
many | TRBJ1-1 | TRBV6-4 | TRBD1 | CASSEDRGNTEAFF | TGTGCCAGCAGTGAGGACAGGGGGAACACTGAAGCTTTCTTT
- | TRBJ2-5 | TRBV10-1 | - | CASSEGRAYEETQYF | TGCGCCAGCAGTGAGGGCAGGGCGTATGAAGAGACCCAGTACTTC
many | TRBJ1-2 | TRBV7-9 | - | CASTGDRYGYTF | TGTGCCAGCACGGGGGACCGGTATGGCTACACCTTC
many | TRBJ1-2 | TRBV10-2 | TRBD1 | CASSADRVGGYTF | TGCGCCAGCAGTGCGGACAGGGTAGGGGGCTACACCTTC
- | TRBJ2-7 | TRBV7-6 | TRBD2 | CASSPLGRDPTYEQYF | TGTGCCAGCAGCCCCCTAGGGAGGGACCCCACCTACGAGCAGTACTTC
few | TRBJ1-2 | TRBV24-1 | - | CATSDLGEDYGYTF | TGTGCCACCAGTGATTTAGGGGAGGACTATGGCTACACCTTC
- | TRBJ2-2 | TRBV24-1 | TRBD1 | CATSEGGNTPNTGELFF | TGTGCCACCAGTGAAGGGGGCAATACCCCGAACACCGGGGAGCTGTTTTTT
- | TRBJ1-2 | TRBV19 | TRBD1 | CASKDRVSSPSGYIF | TGTGCCAGTAAGGACAGGGTTTCCTCGCCCTCCGGCTACATCTTC
once | TRBJ1-1 | TRBV20-1 | - | CSARRGGGDNEAFF | TGCAGTGCTAGGCGAGGGGGGGGGGACAATGAAGCTTTCTTT
- | TRBJ2-7 | TRBV6-4 | TRBD1 | CASSREPNQGAREQYF | TGTGCCAGCAGCAGGGAACCTAATCAGGGGGCTCGTGAGCAGTACTTC
many | TRBJ1-4 | TRBV10-3 | - | CAISEAGEATNEKLFF | TGTGCCATCAGTGAGGCAGGGGAGGCAACTAATGAAAAACTGTTTTTT
many | TRBJ1-1 | TRBV6-5 | - | CASSRGKNEAFF | TGTGCCAGCAGCCGAGGGAAAAATGAAGCTTTCTTT
- | TRBJ1-1 | TRBV9 | TRBD1 | CASSPSGTGAVGAEAFF | TGTGCCAGCAGCCCCTCCGGGACAGGGGCCGTTGGGGCTGAAGCTTTCTTT
- | TRBJ1-2 | TRBV7-9 | - | CASSSTPGNGYTF | TGTGCCAGCAGCTCCACGCCGGGAAATGGCTACACCTTC
many | TRBJ2-6 | TRBV10-2 | - | CASSESTRRSGSGANVLTF | TGCGCCAGCAGTGAGTCGACGAGGAGGTCCGGCTCTGGGGCCAACGTCCTGACTTTC
few | TRBJ2-7 | TRBV4-1 | TRBD2 | CASSQELAETYEQYF | TGCGCCAGCAGCCAAGAGCTAGCGGAAACCTACGAGCAGTACTTC
- | TRBJ1-5 | TRBV9 | - | CASSVADGSRNQPQHF | TGTGCCAGCAGCGTAGCAGACGGATCGCGCAATCAGCCCCAGCATTTT
- | TRBJ1-6 | TRBV2 | TRBD1 | CASSGQGGSNSPLHF | TGTGCCAGCAGCGGACAGGGGGGGAGTAATTCACCCCTCCACTTT
- | TRBJ1-4 | TRBV4-3 | - | CASSQQGSNGKLFF | TGCGCCAGCAGCCAACAGGGATCTAATGGAAAACTGTTTTTT
- | TRBJ1-2 | TRBV4-1 | - | CASSQKQGWGYTF | TGCGCCAGCAGCCAGAAACAGGGCTGGGGCTACACCTTC
many | TRBJ2-1 | TRBV5-1 | - | CASSLVSGFTNEQFF | TGCGCCAGCAGCTTGGTTTCCGGGTTTACCAATGAGCAGTTCTTC
many | TRBJ2-5 | TRBV5-6 | - | CASSLWLTGLRTQYF | TGTGCCAGCAGCTTGTGGTTGACAGGCCTAAGGACCCAGTACTTC
few | TRBJ1-6 | TRBV10-3 | - | CAIRDTGNRYSPLHF | TGTGCCATCAGGGACACAGGGAATAGGTATTCACCCCTCCACTTT
many | TRBJ1-5 | TRBV6-5 | - | CASRTTAQSNQPQHF | TGTGCCAGCAGAACGACAGCCCAGAGCAATCAGCCCCAGCATTTT
many | TRBJ1-2 | TRBV19 | - | CASSLDRSYGYTF | TGTGCCAGTAGTTTAGACCGATCTTATGGCTACACCTTC
- | TRBJ2-7 | TRBV5-6 | - | CASSLAGKTGEQYF | TGTGCCAGCAGCTTGGCCGGCAAGACAGGCGAGCAGTACTTC